These 23 T cell receptor beta chains share one sample of origin, sequenced in a study of blood T cell repertoires in COVID-19. The repertoire was sequenced with immunoSEQ multiplex PCR; TCRdb's copy has only in-frame clones and lacks some. The sample carries roughly 49,000 clones, roughly 83% recorded once. The sequenced sample was peripheral blood. These receptors all stem from a man aged 50 to 60 with active COVID-19.

V usage is TRBV7-2 and J usage is TRBJ1-4; TRBD1 matches 7 bases. Germline CDR1 SGHTA, CDR2 FQGNSA. The CDR3 covers 14 residues. V lost 4 bases and J lost 8; bases outside the gene matches: 7. CDR3 in amino acids: CASSSTGFGEKLFF. The CDR3 DNA reads TGTGCCAGCAGCTCGACAGGGTTTGGGGAAAAACTGTTTTTT.

This sequence joins TRBV7-2 and TRBJ1-3; D call uncertain. The V end lost 5 bases, the J end lost 1 base, and 15 bases lay between the germline ends. The CDR3 extends over 16 amino acids. Germline V CDR1 and CDR2: SGHTA, FQGNSA. The CDR3 region has the DNA TGTGCCAGCAGCCCCGGAGCACCCGGTTCTGGAAACACCATATATTTT. The encoded protein is CASSPGAPGSGNTIYF.

This sequence joins TRBV20-1 and TRBJ2-5, with D uncertain. V gave up 3 bases and J gave up 2 bases, with 7 bases separating them. The CDR3 loop spans 12 amino acids. Germline CDR1 is DFQATT and CDR2 is SNEGSKA (reference sequence). The CDR3 sequence: CSASYGQETQYF. CDR3 nucleotides: TGCAGTGCTAGTTACGGTCAAGAGACCCAGTACTTC.

The CDR3 DNA reads as TGTGCCAGCACCCGGGACAGGGGAACCGGGGAGCTGTTTTTT. Translation gives CASTRDRGTGELFF. This sequence joins TRBV11-2 and TRBJ2-2; 10 bases agree with TRBD1. The CDR3 spans 14 residues. Trimming at V came to 7 bases and at J to 5 bases, leaving 4 bases not matched to a gene. The V gene's germline CDR1 is SGHAT and CDR2 FQNNGV.

V and J are TRBV25-1 and TRBJ2-5; D might be TRBD2 (5 bases). Germline CDR1 and CDR2: MGHDK and SYGVNS. V lost 9 bases, J lost 5 bases, and 13 bases lay in between. The CDR3 consists of 12 residues. CDR3 loop: CASAGQRETQYF. The CDR3 nucleotides are TGTGCCAGTGCGGGTCAACGGGAGACCCAGTACTTC.

J is TRBJ2-1 and V is TRBV5-4; D perhaps matches TRBD1 (6 bases). The CDR3 extends over 14 amino acids. Germline values: CDR1 SGHNT, CDR2 YYREEE (reference sequence). V lost 0 bases and J lost 10, with 14 bases in between. The CDR3 bases are TGTGCCAGCAGCTTGGGGTCAGGGGCCGGGGAGCAGTTCTTC. This translates into CASSLGSGAGEQFF.

The rearrangement links TRBV5-6 to TRBJ1-4; D remains unclear. The CDR3 loop spans 14 amino acids. Trimming took off 0 bases at V and 0 bases at J, with 3 bases between the two ends. Looked up from germline, CDR1 is SGHDT and CDR2 is YYEEEE. Written as DNA, the CDR3 is TGTGCCAGCAGCTTGGTAGCAACTAATGAAAAACTGTTTTTT. Translating it yields CASSLVATNEKLFF.

The V call is TRBV7-2, the J call TRBJ2-3; 8 nucleotides match TRBD2. The length of the CDR3 is 16 residues. V lost 7 bases, J lost 3 bases, and 12 bases stayed unmatched. The germline gives CDR1 SGHTA, CDR2 FQGNSA. The CDR3 spells CASKSIRGGLTDTQYF. In DNA, the CDR3 is TGTGCCAGCAAATCCATTCGGGGGGGCCTTACAGATACGCAGTATTTT.

This chain links TRBV2 with TRBJ1-5, with a tentative D call TRBD1 (5 bases). CDR3 size: 16 residues. Germline CDR1 and CDR2: SNHLY and FYNNEI. Trimming removed 8 bases at V and 5 bases at J, with 22 bases between. CDR3 protein: CASGGQGRGYDQPQHF. CDR3 sequence (DNA): TGTGCCAGCGGTGGGCAGGGCCGAGGCTACGATCAGCCCCAGCATTTT.

The chain has TRBV6-2 or TRBV6-3 and TRBJ2-5; D gene uncertain. Germline assignment: CDR1 MNHEY and CDR2 SVGEGT. V was cut by 2 bases and J by 5 bases, with 15 bases left in between. The CDR3 extends over 15 amino acids. CDR3 sequence (DNA): TGTGCCAGCAGTTACACCAGTTGGAGCGTGGAGACCCAGTACTTC. It specifies CASSYTSWSVETQYF.

The CDR3: CASSSLGQGVYGYTF. CDR3 bases: TGTGCCAGCAGCTCACTGGGACAGGGAGTATATGGCTACACCTTC. This chain links TRBV5-6 with TRBJ1-2, with 9 bases identical to TRBD1. Trimming cost V 3 bases and J 5 bases; bases outside gene matches: 8. Germline V gene data show CDR1 as SGHDT and CDR2 as YYEEEE. CDR3 size: 15 residues.

This chain links TRBV5-5 with TRBJ2-1, with 10 bases fitting TRBD2. The CDR3 is 15 amino acids. The trim removed 4 bases at V and 4 bases at J, leaving 5 bases unmatched. Germline V CDR1 and CDR2: SGHKS, YYEKEE (reference sequence). The DNA for the CDR3 is TGTGCCAGCAGCAGGAGCGGGGGGGTATACAATGAGCAGTTCTTC. Its protein is CASSRSGGVYNEQFF. Full variable domain (remainder filled in from reference TRBV5-5 and TRBJ2-1): DAGVTQSPTHLIKTRGQQVTLRCSPISGHKSVSWYQQVLGQGPQFIFQYYEKEERGRGNFPDRFSARQFPNYSSELNVNALLLGDSALYLCASSRSGGVYNEQFFGPGTRLTVL.

This rearrangement joins TRBV10-3 to TRBJ1-5; 8 bases are shared with TRBD1. This CDR3 has 15 amino acids. Trimming removed 6 bases from V and 4 bases from J; junction bases left unmatched: 8. Germline CDR1 ENHRY, CDR2 SYGVKD. Written as DNA, the CDR3 is TGTGCCATCAGCCCGGGGACAGGCCCGAATCAGCCCCAGCATTTT. Its protein product is CAISPGTGPNQPQHF.

The genes are TRBV29-1 and TRBJ1-2, with D possibly TRBD1 on 6 matching bases. V was pared by 7 bases and J by 0 bases, with 12 bases between. The CDR3 contains 13 residues. CDR1 SQVTM and CDR2 ANQGSEA come from the germline V gene. The CDR3 DNA follows: TGCAGCGCTTTGACAGGTCCTAACTATGGCTACACCTTC. The encoded protein is CSALTGPNYGYTF.

The CDR3, as DNA: TGTGCCAGCTCACTCCGGGACAGGAACACCGGGGAGCTGTTTTTT. Residues: CASSLRDRNTGELFF. The chain joins TRBV18 to TRBJ2-2; TRBD1 matches 7 bases. Germline V gene data show CDR1 as KGHSH and CDR2 as LQKENI. The V segment lost 4 bases and the J segment 1 base; nucleotides outside the gene matches: 3. The CDR3 length is 15 residues.

This chain connects TRBV7-9 to TRBJ2-5; 8 nucleotides match TRBD2. Unmatched junction bases numbered 10, after V lost 5 bases and J lost 5 bases. The CDR3 extends over 15 amino acids. The germline V gene encodes CDR1 SEHNR and CDR2 FQNEAQ (reference sequence). The CDR3 DNA reads as TGTGCCAGCAGCCCTCGGGGGGGGGCTGGGGAGACCCAGTACTTC. This gives the protein CASSPRGGAGETQYF.

This clone occurred a few times. V usage is TRBV2 and J usage is TRBJ2-1; 12 nucleotides match TRBD2. J lost 10 bases, V lost 1 base, and 14 bases had no gene match. This CDR3 is 18 amino acids long. CDR1 and CDR2 from the germline V gene are SNHLY and FYNNEI. The CDR3 is CASSEVLSSGGAPKEQFF. In DNA, the CDR3 is TGTGCCAGCAGTGAAGTTTTGTCTAGCGGGGGGGCCCCAAAGGAGCAGTTCTTC.

The chain combines TRBV5-6 with TRBJ2-1; TRBD2 aligns across 12 bases. J was trimmed by 9 bases and V by 1 base; bases with no gene match: 2. Germline V gene lookup returns CDR1 SGHDT and CDR2 YYEEEE. The CDR3 is 14 residues long. As DNA, the CDR3 is TGTGCCAGCAGCTTGCTAGCGGGGGGGCGTGAGCAGTTCTTC. It translates to CASSLLAGGREQFF.

V and J are TRBV6-6 and TRBJ1-5; D not certain. Trimming left V 10 bases short and J 7 bases short, with 20 bases between. Germline V lookup: CDR1 MNHNY, CDR2 SVGAGI (reference sequence). CDR3 length equals 14 residues. The CDR3 nucleotides are TGTGCCACTACCCCACTCGGGGTCCACCAGCCCCAGCATTTT. Residues: CATTPLGVHQPQHF.

The rearrangement links TRBV6-5 to TRBJ2-7; 8 positions match TRBD2. The trim removed 5 bases at V and 3 bases at J, leaving 9 bases unmatched. This CDR3 region has 15 residues. The V gene's germline CDR1 is MNHEY and CDR2 SVGAGI. The CDR3 reads CASSNGLAGRYEQYF. In nucleotides, the CDR3 is TGTGCCAGCAGTAACGGACTAGCAGGCCGCTACGAGCAGTACTTC.

The genes are TRBV21-1 and TRBJ1-4; the D call of TRBD1 is as the table states it, not checked on the DNA. TRBV21-1 is marked as a pseudogene. The CDR3 consists of 17 residues. Here the CDR3 reads CASSKGIMGESNEKLFF. The CDR3 DNA reads TGTGCCAGCAGCAAAGGAATTATGGGCGAGAGTAATGAAAAACTGTTTTTT.

The rearrangement uses TRBV5-1 and TRBJ2-2, with TRBD1 matching over 9 bases. CDR1 SGHRS and CDR2 YFSETQ come from the germline V gene. Losses at the gene ends were 1 base for V and 5 bases for J; bases not matched to a gene: 9. The CDR3 sequence is 17 residues long. CDR3 nucleotides: TGCGCCAGCAGCTTGATTGGGGGACAGGGATATACCGGGGAGCTGTTTTTT. It codes for CASSLIGGQGYTGELFF.

The genes are TRBV19 and TRBJ2-2, with TRBD2 matching over 9 bases. Germline CDR1 LNHDA, CDR2 SQIVND (reference sequence). V was pared by 7 bases and J by 0 bases, with 6 bases of the junction left unmatched. The CDR3 spans 16 residues. The CDR3 DNA sequence: TGTGCCAGTATCCCTCTAGCGGGAACGAACACCGGGGAGCTGTTTTTT. Translating it yields CASIPLAGTNTGELFF. Full variable domain (remainder filled in from reference TRBV19 and TRBJ2-2): DGGITQSPKYLFRKEGQNVTLSCEQNLNHDAMYWYRQDPGQGLRLIYYSQIVNDFQKGDIAEGYSVSREKKESFPLTVTSAQKNPTAFYLCASIPLAGTNTGELFFGEGSRLTVL.